Listed below are T cell receptor beta chains from one sample, sequenced in a study of blood T cell repertoires in COVID-19. Assay used: immunoSEQ multiplex PCR; TCRdb lists only in-frame clones, some missing. The sample consists of some 50,000 clones, around 82% of them appearing once. Source material: peripheral blood. The receptors originated from a human donor in a cohort sampled during active COVID-19. Each CDR3 is given with its conserved first and last residue. Fields, in order: CDR3 protein, CDR3 length, V gene, clone size. For some rows the clone size is stated as once, few or many, or as a class when expanded; others skip it.

CDR3 protein: CASSPLPGGEQYF
CDR3 length: 13
V gene: TRBV18
clone size: few

CDR3 protein: CASSLGLVAGRGGDTEAFF
CDR3 length: 19
V gene: TRBV7-9
clone size: -

CDR3 protein: CASSAPGGPQDTQYF
CDR3 length: 15
V gene: TRBV7-3
clone size: -

CDR3 protein: CASSFGPSGTDNGYTF
CDR3 length: 16
V gene: TRBV7-9
clone size: -

CDR3 protein: CAWSPRGRNTGELFF
CDR3 length: 15
V gene: TRBV30
clone size: -

CDR3 protein: CASSFWTGRNTEAFF
CDR3 length: 15
V gene: TRBV7-9
clone size: -

CDR3 protein: CASSDSLGDNQPQHF
CDR3 length: 15
V gene: TRBV18
clone size: -

CDR3 protein: CAISDGQGGNSPLHF
CDR3 length: 15
V gene: TRBV10-3
clone size: -